This T cell receptor beta chain is drawn from a study of cytomegalovirus exposure and HLA in healthy donors. The donors were in the roughly 130-subject validation cohort, distinct from the approximately 670-subject first cohort. Study results and limitations: The investigators catalogued 150 to 200 TCR beta chains as cytomegalovirus-associated.

V was shortened by 0 bases and J by 3 bases, with 8 bases between the two germline ends. The V gene's germline CDR1 is MRHNA and CDR2 SNTAGT. The CDR3 runs to 15 residues. Using immunoSEQ multiplex PCR, the repertoire was profiled, and TCRdb retains in-frame clones only, with some absent. The sample has 150,000 or so clones, around nine tenths seen once; the top ten hold more than 2.5%. The table lists this clone with a few counts. As yet, its antigen is unknown. The chain carries TRBV6-4 and TRBJ2-2, with D unclear. Sequencing was performed on PBMCs. This TCR came from a woman between 18 and 30 years old in good health and CMV-seropositive. The CDR3 region is CASSDSARDTGELFF. Written as DNA, the CDR3 is TGTGCCAGCAGTGACTCGGCTAGAGACACCGGGGAGCTGTTTTTT.